Here is one T cell receptor beta chain with its context. Its antigen is not identified. TCRdb's table, derived via immunoSEQ multiplex PCR, lists solely in-frame clones and lacks some. The sample consists of some 140,000 clones, roughly 93% of them appearing once. This sample stems from a study of T cell responses to AZD1222 COVID-19 vaccine. Study-level information: Investigators merged groups given second doses at roughly 4 or roughly 12 weeks. Overall study results and limits: Dominant at 160-218 and 743-854, vaccine-associated CD4 TCRs also spanned spike. The donor group comprised mostly white British people and more females; the analysis possibly underestimated clonal diversity. None of the repertoires were sampled until the peak T cell response had passed.

The CDR3 length is 14 residues. The V end lost 0 bases, the J end lost 3 bases, and 6 bases lay between the germline ends. Germline CDR1 LGHDT, CDR2 YNNKEL (reference sequence). The chain uses TRBV3-1 (or the pseudogene TRBV3-2) and TRBJ1-5; no clear D gene. The clonotype comes from an adult in good health. This material consisted of peripheral blood, taken on day 0 of AZD1222 vaccination. The CDR3 loop reads CASSQDYNNQPQHF. DNA of the CDR3: TGTGCCAGCAGCCAAGACTACAACAATCAGCCCCAGCATTTT.